Shown below are 3 T cell receptor beta chains from a single sample sequenced in a study of beta chain features in type 1 diabetes. Of the isolated RNA, all was reverse transcribed, and so the sequenced material was expressed TCRB transcripts. Measured with immunoSEQ multiplex PCR; TCRdb has only the in-frame clones, and not every one. This sample has under 300,000 clones; about a sixth occur once, and the top ten carry roughly 0.08%. These receptors' antigens are unknown. Findings and limits, study-wide: Within each of all four CD4+ subsets, Type 1 diabetes patients had TCRB CDR3s that were moderately but significantly shorter.

Sequenced input: naive CD4+ T cells from blood. Every receptor here comes from a man under 40 with type 1 diabetes.

This clone came up a few times. The chain has TRBV11-2 and TRBJ2-2, with D uncertain. Germline V gives CDR1 SGHAT, CDR2 FQNNGV. CDR3 length: 12 amino acids. Trimming removed 3 bases at V and 4 bases at J, with 3 bases between. The CDR3 DNA follows: TGTGCCAGCAGCTTCCCCACCGGGGAGCTGTTTTTT. As protein: CASSFPTGELFF. Drawing the rest from reference TRBV11-2 and TRBJ2-2, the complete variable domain is EAGVAQSPRYKIIEKRQSVAFWCNPISGHATLYWYQQILGQGPKLLIQFQNNGVVDDSQLPKDRFSAERLKGVDSTLKIQPAKLEDSAVYLCASSFPTGELFFGEGSRLTVL.

The genes are TRBV9 and TRBJ2-1; 8 bases line up with TRBD1. This CDR3 is built from 15 residues. The V gene end was trimmed by 3 bases and the J gene end by 1 base; junction bases not matched to a gene: 3. Germline CDR1 reads SGDLS; CDR2 reads YYNGEE. The CDR3 sequence is CASSATGDSYNEQFF. In DNA, the CDR3 is TGTGCCAGCAGCGCGACAGGGGATTCCTACAATGAGCAGTTCTTC.

This clone was found a few times. The chain couples TRBV27 to TRBJ2-1; 9 nucleotides agree with TRBD1. The junction had 13 bases not matched to a gene; V was cut back by 3 bases and J by 7 bases. This CDR3 is built from 17 residues. Germline V gives CDR1 MNHEY, CDR2 SMNVEV (reference sequence). The CDR3 DNA follows: TGTGCCAGCAGTTTCAATGTTGGGACAGGGATTGTGAATGAGCAGTTCTTC. It codes for CASSFNVGTGIVNEQFF.